This entry is about one T cell receptor (beta chain). The data were obtained in a study of cytomegalovirus exposure and HLA in healthy donors. The germline CDR1 and CDR2 sequences are SGHKS and YYEKEE (reference sequence). V gave up 1 base and J gave up 4 bases; unmatched junction bases: 4. The CDR3 contains 15 residues. The primer mix had 60 Vbeta and 13 Jbeta primers. Sequenced by immunoSEQ multiplex PCR; TCRdb stores in-frame clones only, minus some. The table shows fewer than 40,000 clones, with around 81% occurring only once. The chain couples TRBV5-5 to TRBJ2-2; TRBD2 aligns across 7 bases. Sequencing used PBMCs. This receptor was obtained from a woman in her forties in good health and CMV-seronegative. As DNA, the CDR3 is TGTGCCAGCAGCTTGCTTCGGGGGGTCACCGGGGAGCTGTTTTTT. Protein product: CASSLLRGVTGELFF.